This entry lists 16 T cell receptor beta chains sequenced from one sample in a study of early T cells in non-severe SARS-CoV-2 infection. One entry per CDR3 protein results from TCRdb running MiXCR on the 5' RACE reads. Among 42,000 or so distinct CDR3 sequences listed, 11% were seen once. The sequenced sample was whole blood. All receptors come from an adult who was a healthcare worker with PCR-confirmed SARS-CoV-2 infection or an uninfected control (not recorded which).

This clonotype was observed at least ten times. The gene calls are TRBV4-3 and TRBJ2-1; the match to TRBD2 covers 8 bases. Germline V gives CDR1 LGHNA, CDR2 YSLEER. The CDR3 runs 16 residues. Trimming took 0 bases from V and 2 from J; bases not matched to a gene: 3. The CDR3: CASSQEPGGPYNEQFF. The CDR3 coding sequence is TGCGCCAGCAGCCAAGAGCCGGGAGGGCCCTACAATGAGCAGTTCTTC.

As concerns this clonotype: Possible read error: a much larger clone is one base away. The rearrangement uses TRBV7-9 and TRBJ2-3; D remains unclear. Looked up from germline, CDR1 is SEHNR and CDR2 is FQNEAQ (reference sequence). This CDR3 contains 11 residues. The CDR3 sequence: CVSSQSDTQYF. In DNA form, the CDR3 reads TGTGTCAGCAGCCAGTCTGATACGCAGTATTTT.

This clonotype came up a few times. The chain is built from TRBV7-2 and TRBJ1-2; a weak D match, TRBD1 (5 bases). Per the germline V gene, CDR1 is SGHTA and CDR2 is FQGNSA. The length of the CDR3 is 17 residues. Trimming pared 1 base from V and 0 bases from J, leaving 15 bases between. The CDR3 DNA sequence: TGTGCCAGCAGCTTAGATCTCTGGGGGACGGCTAACTATGGCTACACCTTC. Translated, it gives CASSLDLWGTANYGYTF. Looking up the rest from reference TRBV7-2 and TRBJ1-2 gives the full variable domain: GAGVSQSPSNKVTEKGKDVELRCDPISGHTALYWYRQSLGQGLEFLIYFQGNSAPDKSGLPSDRFSAERTGGSVSTLTIQRTQQEDSAVYLCASSLDLWGTANYGYTFGSGTRLTVV.

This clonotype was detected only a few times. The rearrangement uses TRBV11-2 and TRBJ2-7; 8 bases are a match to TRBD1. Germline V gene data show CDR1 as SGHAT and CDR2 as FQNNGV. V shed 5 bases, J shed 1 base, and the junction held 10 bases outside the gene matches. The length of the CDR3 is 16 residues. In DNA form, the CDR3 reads TGTGCCAGCAGCCTTGACAGGGGTTATGGGTCCTACGAGCAGTACTTC. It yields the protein CASSLDRGYGSYEQYF.

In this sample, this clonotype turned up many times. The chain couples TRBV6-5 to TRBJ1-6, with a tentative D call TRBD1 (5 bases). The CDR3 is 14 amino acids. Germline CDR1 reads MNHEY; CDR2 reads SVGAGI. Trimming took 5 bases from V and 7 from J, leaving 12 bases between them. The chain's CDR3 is CASSPAGNNSPLHF. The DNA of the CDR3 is TGTGCCAGCAGTCCCGCAGGGAACAATTCACCCCTCCACTTT.

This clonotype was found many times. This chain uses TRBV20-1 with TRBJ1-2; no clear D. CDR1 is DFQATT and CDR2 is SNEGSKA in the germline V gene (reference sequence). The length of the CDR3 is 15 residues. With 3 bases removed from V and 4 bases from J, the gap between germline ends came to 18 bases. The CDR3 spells CSASSIDTALYGYTF. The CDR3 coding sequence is TGCAGTGCTAGTTCAATTGACACCGCCCTCTATGGCTACACCTTC.

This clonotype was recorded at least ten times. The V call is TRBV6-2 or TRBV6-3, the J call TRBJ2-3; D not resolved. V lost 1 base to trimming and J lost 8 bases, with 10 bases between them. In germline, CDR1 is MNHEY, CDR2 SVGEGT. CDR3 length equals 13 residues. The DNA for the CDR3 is TGTGCCAGCAGTTACTTTAACGTCGGTACGCAGTATTTT. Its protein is CASSYFNVGTQYF.

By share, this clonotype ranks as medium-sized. The CDR3: CASSPNGGEKLFF. As DNA, the CDR3 is TGTGCCAGCAGCCCAAACGGGGGTGAAAAACTGTTTTTT. The chain has TRBV7-3 and TRBJ1-4; tentative D call: TRBD1 (5 bases). This CDR3 is 13 amino acids long. V shed 5 bases and J shed 7 bases, with 11 bases lying between them. The V gene's germline CDR1 is SGHTA and CDR2 FQGTGA. Filled out from reference TRBV7-3 and TRBJ1-4, the complete variable domain reads GAGVSQTPSNKVTEKGKYVELRCDPISGHTALYWYRQSLGQGPEFLIYFQGTGAADDSGLPNDRFFAVRPEGSVSTLKIQRTERGDSAVYLCASSPNGGEKLFFGSGTQLSVL.

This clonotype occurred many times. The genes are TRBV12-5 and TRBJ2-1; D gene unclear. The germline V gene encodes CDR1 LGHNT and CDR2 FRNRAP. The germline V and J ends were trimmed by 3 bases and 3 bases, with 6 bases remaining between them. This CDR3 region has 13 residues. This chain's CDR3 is CASGFVGYNEQFF. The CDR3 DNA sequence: TGTGCTAGTGGTTTCGTCGGCTACAATGAGCAGTTCTTC.

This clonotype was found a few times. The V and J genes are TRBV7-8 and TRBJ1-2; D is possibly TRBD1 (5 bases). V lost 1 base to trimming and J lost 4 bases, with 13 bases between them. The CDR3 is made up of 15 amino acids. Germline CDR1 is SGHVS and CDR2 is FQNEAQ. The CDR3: CASSLGTGLIYGYTF. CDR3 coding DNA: TGTGCCAGCAGCTTAGGGACGGGGCTGATCTATGGCTACACCTTC.

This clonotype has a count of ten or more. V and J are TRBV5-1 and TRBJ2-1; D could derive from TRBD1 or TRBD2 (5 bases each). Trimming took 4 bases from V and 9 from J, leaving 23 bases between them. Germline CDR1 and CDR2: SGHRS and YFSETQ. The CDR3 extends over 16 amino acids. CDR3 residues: CASSVGDVSAMSEQFF. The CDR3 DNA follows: TGCGCCAGCAGCGTAGGGGACGTCTCGGCAATGAGTGAGCAGTTCTTC. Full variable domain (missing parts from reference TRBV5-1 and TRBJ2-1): KAGVTQTPRYLIKTRGQQVTLSCSPISGHRSVSWYQQTPGQGLQFLFEYFSETQRNKGNFPGRFSGRQFSNSRSEMNVSTLELGDSALYLCASSVGDVSAMSEQFFGPGTRLTVL.

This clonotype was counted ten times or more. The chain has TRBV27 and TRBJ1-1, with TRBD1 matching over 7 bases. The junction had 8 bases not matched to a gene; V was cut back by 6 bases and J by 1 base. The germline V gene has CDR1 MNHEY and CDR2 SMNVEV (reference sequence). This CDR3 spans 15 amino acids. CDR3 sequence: CASRRKGQQNTEAFF. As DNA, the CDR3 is TGTGCCAGCAGACGAAAGGGACAGCAGAACACTGAAGCTTTCTTT.

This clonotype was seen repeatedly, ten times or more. The CDR3 here is CASSLTGELTEAFF. CDR3 nucleotide sequence: TGCGCCAGCAGCTTGACAGGGGAGTTGACTGAAGCTTTCTTT. The chain links TRBV5-1 to TRBJ1-1, with 7 positions matching TRBD1. This CDR3 region has 14 residues. With 1 base clipped from V and 5 bases from J, the junction kept 5 bases outside the gene matches. In germline, CDR1 is SGHRS, CDR2 YFSETQ. Based on the CDR3 plus reference TRBV5-1 and TRBJ1-1, the full variable domain is KAGVTQTPRYLIKTRGQQVTLSCSPISGHRSVSWYQQTPGQGLQFLFEYFSETQRNKGNFPGRFSGRQFSNSRSEMNVSTLELGDSALYLCASSLTGELTEAFFGQGTRLTVV.

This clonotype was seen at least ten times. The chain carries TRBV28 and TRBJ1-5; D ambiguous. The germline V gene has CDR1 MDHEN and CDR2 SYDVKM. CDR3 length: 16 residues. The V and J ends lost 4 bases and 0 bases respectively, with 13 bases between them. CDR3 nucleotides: TGTGCCAGCAGTTCTAGTTCGGGTCATAGCAATCAGCCCCAGCATTTT. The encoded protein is CASSSSSGHSNQPQHF.

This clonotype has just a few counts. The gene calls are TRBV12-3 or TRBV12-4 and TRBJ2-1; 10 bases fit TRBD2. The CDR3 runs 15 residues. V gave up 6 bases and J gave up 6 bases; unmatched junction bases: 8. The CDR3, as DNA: TGTGCCAGCAGATTCCAGCGGGAGGGACTCAATGAGCAGTTCTTC. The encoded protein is CASRFQREGLNEQFF.

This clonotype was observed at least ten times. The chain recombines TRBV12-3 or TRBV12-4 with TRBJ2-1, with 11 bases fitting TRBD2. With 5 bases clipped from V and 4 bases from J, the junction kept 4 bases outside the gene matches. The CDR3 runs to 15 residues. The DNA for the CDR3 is TGTGCCAGCAGTCCTACTAGCGGGAGTTACAATGAGCAGTTCTTC. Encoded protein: CASSPTSGSYNEQFF.